This T cell receptor beta chain was captured by sequencing in a study of blood T cell repertoires in COVID-19. On the study more broadly: Both acute and convalescent COVID-19 samples were obtained from the United States, Italy and Spain.

Produced via immunoSEQ multiplex PCR; TCRdb's table is partial and in-frame only. The data show 50,000 to 75,000 clones, 85% to 90% seen once. There are 16 residues in the CDR3. Losses at the gene ends were 4 bases for V and 2 bases for J; bases not matched to a gene: 6. CDR1 and CDR2 from the germline V gene are ENHRY and SYGVKD. V is TRBV10-3 and J is TRBJ2-7, with TRBD2 matching 12 bases. Material: peripheral blood. This clonotype was sampled from a woman aged 50 to 60 with active or convalescent COVID-19. DNA of the CDR3: TGTGCCATCAGTGGCCTAGCGGGAGGGTTTGCCTACGAGCAGTACTTC. Its protein product is CAISGLAGGFAYEQYF.